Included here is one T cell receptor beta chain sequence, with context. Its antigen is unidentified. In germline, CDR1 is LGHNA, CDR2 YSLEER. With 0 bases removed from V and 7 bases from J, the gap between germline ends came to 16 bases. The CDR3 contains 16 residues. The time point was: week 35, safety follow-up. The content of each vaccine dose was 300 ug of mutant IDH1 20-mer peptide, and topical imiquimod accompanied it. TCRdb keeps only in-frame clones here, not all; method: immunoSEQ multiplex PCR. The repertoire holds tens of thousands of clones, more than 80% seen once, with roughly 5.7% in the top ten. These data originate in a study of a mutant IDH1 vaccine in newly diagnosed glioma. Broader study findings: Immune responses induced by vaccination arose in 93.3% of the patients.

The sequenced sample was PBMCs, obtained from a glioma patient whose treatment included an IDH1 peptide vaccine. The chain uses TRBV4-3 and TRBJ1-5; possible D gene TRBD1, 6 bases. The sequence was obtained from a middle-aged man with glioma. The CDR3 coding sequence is TGCGCCAGCAGCCAAGACACCACCCGAAGGGGGCAGCCCCAGCATTTT. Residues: CASSQDTTRRGQPQHF.